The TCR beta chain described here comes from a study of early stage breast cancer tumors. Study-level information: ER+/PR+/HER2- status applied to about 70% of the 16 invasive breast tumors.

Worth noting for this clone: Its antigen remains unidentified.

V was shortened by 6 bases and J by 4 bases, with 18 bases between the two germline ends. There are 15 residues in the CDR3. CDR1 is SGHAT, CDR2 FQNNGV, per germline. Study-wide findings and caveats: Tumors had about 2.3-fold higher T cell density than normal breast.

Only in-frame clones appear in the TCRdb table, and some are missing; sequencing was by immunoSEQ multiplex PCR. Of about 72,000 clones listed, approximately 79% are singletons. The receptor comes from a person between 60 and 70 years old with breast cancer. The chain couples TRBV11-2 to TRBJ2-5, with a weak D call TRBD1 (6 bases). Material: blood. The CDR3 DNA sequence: TGTGCCAGCAGGGCAAGACTGTGGGGGCTAGAGACCCAGTACTTC. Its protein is CASRARLWGLETQYF.